This paragraph covers one TCR beta chain sequence. This clone's antigen is unknown. Within one base of it there is no much larger clone, and no base qualities were kept. Measured from the cysteine to the phenylalanine, the CDR3 is 15 residues long. Only the CDR3 part of the read is kept: 45 bases, read in frame from the first base. Trimming takes 5 bases off V and 1 base off J; junction bases not matched to a gene: 6. As encoded in the germline V gene, CDR1 is SGHTA while CDR2 is FQGNSA. The data are from a study of T cell changes during pregnancy in multiple sclerosis (dated by TCRdb to 2018 to 2020). As for the study more broadly: The study looked at changes in the T cell repertoire across pregnancy in women with multiple sclerosis.

The library relied on the immunoSEQ multiplex PCR assay. TCRdb limited this immuneACCESS table to in-frame rearrangements with V and J called. A share of clones is missing; checked studies link under half to unresolved V genes, and the rest is unexplained. The sample yields approximately 39,000 clones; 92% were counted once. The ten top clones hold around 1.3% of the sample. The TCR was taken from a female donor with multiple sclerosis, enrolled in a pregnancy study. This sequence uses TRBV7-2 and TRBJ2-5; 8 bases in between match TRBD1. Sequencing was performed on PBMCs (not recorded whether the cells were cultured). The CDR3 protein: CASSPWTGSQETQYF. Here is the DNA: TGTGCCAGCAGCCCCTGGACAGGGTCCCAAGAGACCCAGTACTTC.